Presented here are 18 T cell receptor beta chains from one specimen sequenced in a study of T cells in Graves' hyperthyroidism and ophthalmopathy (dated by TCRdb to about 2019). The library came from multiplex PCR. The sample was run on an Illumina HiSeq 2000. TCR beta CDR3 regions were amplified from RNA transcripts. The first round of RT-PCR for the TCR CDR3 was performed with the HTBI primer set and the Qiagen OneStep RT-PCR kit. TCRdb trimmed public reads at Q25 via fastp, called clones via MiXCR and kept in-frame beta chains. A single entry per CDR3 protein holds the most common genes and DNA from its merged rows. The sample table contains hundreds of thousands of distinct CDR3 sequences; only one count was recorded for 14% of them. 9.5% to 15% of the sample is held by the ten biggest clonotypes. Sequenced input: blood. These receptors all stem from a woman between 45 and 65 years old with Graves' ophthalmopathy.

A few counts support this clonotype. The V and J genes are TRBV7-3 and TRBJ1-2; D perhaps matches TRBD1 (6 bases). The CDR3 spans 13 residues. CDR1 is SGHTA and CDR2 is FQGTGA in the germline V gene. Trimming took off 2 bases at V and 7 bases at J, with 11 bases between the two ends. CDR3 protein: CASSLPGALGYTF. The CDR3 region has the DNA TGTGCCAGCAGCTTACCAGGGGCGCTTGGCTACACCTTC.

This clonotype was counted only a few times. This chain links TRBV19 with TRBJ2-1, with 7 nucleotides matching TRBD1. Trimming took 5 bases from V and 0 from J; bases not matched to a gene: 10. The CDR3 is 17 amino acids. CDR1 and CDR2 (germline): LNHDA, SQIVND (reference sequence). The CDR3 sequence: CASSALGTDSSYNEQFF. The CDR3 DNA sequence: TGTGCCAGTAGTGCCCTAGGGACAGACAGCTCCTACAATGAGCAGTTCTTC.

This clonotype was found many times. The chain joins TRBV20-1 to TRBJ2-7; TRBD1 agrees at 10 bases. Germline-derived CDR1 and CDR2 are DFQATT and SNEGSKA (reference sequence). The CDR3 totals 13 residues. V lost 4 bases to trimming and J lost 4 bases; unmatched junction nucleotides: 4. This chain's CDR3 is CSANTGQGYEQYF. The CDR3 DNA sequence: TGCAGTGCTAACACGGGACAGGGGTACGAGCAGTACTTC.

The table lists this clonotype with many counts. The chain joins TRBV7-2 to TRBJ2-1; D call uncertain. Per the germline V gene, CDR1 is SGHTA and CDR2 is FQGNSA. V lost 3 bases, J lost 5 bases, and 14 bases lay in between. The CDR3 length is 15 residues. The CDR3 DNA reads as TGTGCCAGCAGCTTTAGCAGCCAGGCAAACAATGAGCAGTTCTTC. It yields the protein CASSFSSQANNEQFF.

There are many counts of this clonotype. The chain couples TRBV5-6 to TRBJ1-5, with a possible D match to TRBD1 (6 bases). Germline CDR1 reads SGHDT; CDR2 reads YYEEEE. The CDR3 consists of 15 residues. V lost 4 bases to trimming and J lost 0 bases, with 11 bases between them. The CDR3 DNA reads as TGTGCCAGCAGCCCGTGGACAGATAGCAATCAGCCCCAGCATTTT. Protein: CASSPWTDSNQPQHF.

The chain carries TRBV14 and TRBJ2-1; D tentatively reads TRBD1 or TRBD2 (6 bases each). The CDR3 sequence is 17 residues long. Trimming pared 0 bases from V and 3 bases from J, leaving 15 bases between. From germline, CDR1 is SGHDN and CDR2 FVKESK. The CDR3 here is CASSQDFGGRFYNEQFF. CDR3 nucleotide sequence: TGTGCCAGCAGCCAAGATTTTGGGGGGCGATTCTACAATGAGCAGTTCTTC.

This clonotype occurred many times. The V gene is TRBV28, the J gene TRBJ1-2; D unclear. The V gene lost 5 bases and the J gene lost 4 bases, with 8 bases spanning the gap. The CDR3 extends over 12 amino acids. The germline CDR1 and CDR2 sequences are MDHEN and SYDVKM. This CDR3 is CASSRSAYGYTF. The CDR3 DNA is TGTGCCAGCAGTAGATCCGCCTATGGCTACACCTTC.

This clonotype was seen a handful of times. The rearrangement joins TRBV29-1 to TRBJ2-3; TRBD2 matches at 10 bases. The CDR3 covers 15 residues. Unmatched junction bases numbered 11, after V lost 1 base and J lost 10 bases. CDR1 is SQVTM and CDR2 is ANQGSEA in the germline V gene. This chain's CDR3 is CSVEAAGGTLWAQYF. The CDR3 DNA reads TGCAGCGTTGAAGCAGCGGGAGGGACCCTTTGGGCGCAGTATTTT.

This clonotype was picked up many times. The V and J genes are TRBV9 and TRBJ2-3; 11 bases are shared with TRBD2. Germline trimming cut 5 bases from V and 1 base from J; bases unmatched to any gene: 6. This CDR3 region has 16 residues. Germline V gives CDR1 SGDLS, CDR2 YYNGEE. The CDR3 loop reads CASSGSGRAGTDTQYF. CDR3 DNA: TGTGCCAGCAGTGGTAGCGGGAGGGCGGGCACAGATACGCAGTATTTT.

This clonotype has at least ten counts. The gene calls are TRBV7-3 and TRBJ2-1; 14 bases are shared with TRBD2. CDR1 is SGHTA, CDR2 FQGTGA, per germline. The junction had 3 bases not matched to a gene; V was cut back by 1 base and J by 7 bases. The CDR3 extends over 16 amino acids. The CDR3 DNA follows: TGTGCCAGCAGCTTAAGCGGGACTAGCGGGAGAAATGAGCAGTTCTTC. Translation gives CASSLSGTSGRNEQFF.

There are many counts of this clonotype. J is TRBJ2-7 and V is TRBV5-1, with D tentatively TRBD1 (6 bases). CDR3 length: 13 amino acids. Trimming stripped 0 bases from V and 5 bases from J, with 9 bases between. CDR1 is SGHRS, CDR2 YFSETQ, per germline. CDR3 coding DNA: TGCGCCAGCAGCTTGGACAGGGCCCACGAGCAGTACTTC. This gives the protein CASSLDRAHEQYF.

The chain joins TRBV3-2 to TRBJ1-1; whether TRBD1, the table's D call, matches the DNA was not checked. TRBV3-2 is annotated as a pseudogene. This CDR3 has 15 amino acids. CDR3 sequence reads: CASSLPDRAKSEAFF. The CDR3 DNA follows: TGTGCCAGCAGCCTTCCCGACAGGGCGAAGTCTGAAGCTTTCTTT.

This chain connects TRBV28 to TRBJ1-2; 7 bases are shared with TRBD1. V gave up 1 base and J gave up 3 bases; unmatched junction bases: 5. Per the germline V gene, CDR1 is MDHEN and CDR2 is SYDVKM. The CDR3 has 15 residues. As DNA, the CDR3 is TGTGCCAGCAGTTTATTACGACAGGGTGACTATGGCTACACCTTC. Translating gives CASSLLRQGDYGYTF.

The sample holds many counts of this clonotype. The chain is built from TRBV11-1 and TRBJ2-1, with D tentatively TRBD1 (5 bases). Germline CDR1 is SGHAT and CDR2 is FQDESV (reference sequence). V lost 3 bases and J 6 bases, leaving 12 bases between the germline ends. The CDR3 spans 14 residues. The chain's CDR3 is CASSFRRQTNEQFF. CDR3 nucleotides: TGTGCCAGCAGCTTTAGAAGACAGACCAATGAGCAGTTCTTC. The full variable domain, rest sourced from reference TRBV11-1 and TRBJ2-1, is EAEVAQSPRYKITEKSQAVAFWCDPISGHATLYWYRQILGQGPELLVQFQDESVVDDSQLPKDRFSAERLKGVDSTLKIQPAELGDSAMYLCASSFRRQTNEQFFGPGTRLTVL.

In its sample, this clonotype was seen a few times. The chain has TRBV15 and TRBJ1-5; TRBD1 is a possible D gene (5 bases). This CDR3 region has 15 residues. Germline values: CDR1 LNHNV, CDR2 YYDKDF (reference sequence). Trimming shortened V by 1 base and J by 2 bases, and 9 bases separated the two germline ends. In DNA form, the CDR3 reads TGTGCCACCAGCAGAGTTAGGGACGGCAATCAGCCCCAGCATTTT. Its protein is CATSRVRDGNQPQHF.

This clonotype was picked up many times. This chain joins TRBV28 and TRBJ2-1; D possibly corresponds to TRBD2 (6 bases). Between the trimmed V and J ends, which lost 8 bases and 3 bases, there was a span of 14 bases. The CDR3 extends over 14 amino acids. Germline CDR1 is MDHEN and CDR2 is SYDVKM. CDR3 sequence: CASLPGTYYNEQFF. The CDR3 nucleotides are TGTGCCAGCCTCCCCGGGACTTACTACAATGAGCAGTTCTTC. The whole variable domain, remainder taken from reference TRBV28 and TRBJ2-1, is DVKVTQSSRYLVKRTGEKVFLECVQDMDHENMFWYRQDPGLGLRLIYFSYDVKMKEKGDIPEGYSVSREKKERFSLILESASTNQTSMYLCASLPGTYYNEQFFGPGTRLTVL.

The CDR3 region is CASVLSEGNEQFF. CDR3 nucleotides: TGCGCCAGCGTCCTCTCGGAAGGAAATGAGCAGTTCTTC. This chain uses TRBV5-1 with TRBJ2-1; unclear D gene. V gave up 7 bases and J gave up 7 bases, with 15 bases separating them. From germline, CDR1 is SGHRS and CDR2 YFSETQ. This CDR3 comprises 13 residues.

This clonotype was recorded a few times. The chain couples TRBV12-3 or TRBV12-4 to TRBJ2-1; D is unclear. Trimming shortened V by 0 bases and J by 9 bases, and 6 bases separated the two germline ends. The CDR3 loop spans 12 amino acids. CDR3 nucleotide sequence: TGTGCCAGCAGTTTAGCGCTTCGTGAGCAGTTCTTC. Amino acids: CASSLALREQFF.